This TCR beta chain came from a study of CD8+CD57+ T cells in acquired aplastic anemia. Study at large: Average DNA yield from sorted CD4+ and CD8+ cells was approximately 3 ug.

With respect to this clonotype: As yet, its antigen is unknown. This may come from a read error, since a much larger clone is one base off. Because the CDR3 is missing its conserved closing phenylalanine or tryptophan, this is likely a read error.

The template used for profiling TCR beta VDJ and CDR3 was genomic DNA. Using its own MiXCR run on the reads, TCRdb lists one record per CDR3 protein. In the table there are some 170,000 distinct CDR3 sequences, roughly 48% of which are singletons. Overall study results and limits: Patients were compared with controls for CD8+ Simpson's diversity, and no significant difference emerged. Shared by patients and controls, nearly 30 CD8+ CDR3s were abundant in patients.

V was pared by 3 bases and J by 0 bases, with 3 bases of the junction left unmatched. The CDR3 covers 15 residues. Germline values: CDR1 SGHRS, CDR2 YFSETQ. All patients picked for sequencing had shown, by flow cytometry, an expansion of CD8+CD57+ cells. Patients had received no therapy at the time of blood sampling. Input material: sorted CD4+, CD8+, or CD8+CD57+ T cells (not recorded which) from PBMCs. This rearrangement joins TRBV5-1 to TRBJ2-3; 8 nucleotides match TRBD1. This clonotype was sampled from a human donor with aplastic anemia. The CDR3: CASSSRTGSTDTQYL. The DNA for the CDR3 is TGCGCCAGCAGCTCCAGGACAGGGAGCACAGATACGCAGTATCTT.